These 11 T cell receptor beta chains originate from one sample sequenced in a study of shared clonotypes between healthy human individuals. The data were produced by immunoSEQ multiplex PCR, yet TCRdb's version contains in-frame clones alone and is incomplete. The sample records hundreds of thousands of clones, approximately 95% being singletons. The material sequenced was naive CD4+ T cells sorted from blood. The subset denotes: CD45RA+ positively selected. Receptors originate from a woman in her 30s in good health.

The count of this clone is one. The chain links TRBV5-1 to TRBJ1-3, with D possibly matching TRBD1 (6 bases). Trimming took 4 bases from V and 2 from J, leaving 10 bases between them. The germline gives CDR1 SGHRS, CDR2 YFSETQ. This CDR3 is built from 14 residues. The CDR3 nucleotides read TGCGCCAGCAGCACAGGGTCTCCTGGAAACACCATATATTTT. It codes for CASSTGSPGNTIYF.

There are a few counts of this clone. This chain connects TRBV6-4 to TRBJ2-5, with 8 bases aligning to TRBD2. CDR3 length equals 17 residues. Germline CDR1 MRHNA, CDR2 SNTAGT. V gave up 0 bases and J gave up 5 bases; unmatched junction bases: 11. CDR3 bases: TGTGCCAGCAGTGACTCAGGGGCGGGAGGCTCCGGGGAGACCCAGTACTTC. It is translated as CASSDSGAGGSGETQYF.

This chain connects TRBV7-9 to TRBJ2-7, with 12 positions matching TRBD2. From germline, CDR1 is SEHNR and CDR2 FQNEAQ (reference sequence). The CDR3 contains 17 residues. V was pared by 3 bases and J by 2 bases, with 8 bases of the junction left unmatched. The CDR3 is CASSLDRLAGVAYEQYF. CDR3 DNA: TGTGCCAGCAGCTTGGATCGACTAGCGGGAGTAGCCTACGAGCAGTACTTC.

Only one count was recorded for this clone. This chain links TRBV18 with TRBJ2-7, with D perhaps being TRBD1 or TRBD2 (5 bases each). The germline V gene encodes CDR1 KGHSH and CDR2 LQKENI. V lost 8 bases to trimming and J lost 0 bases, with 14 bases between them. This CDR3 is 14 amino acids long. The CDR3 here is CASPRDGSSYEQYF. DNA for the CDR3: TGTGCCAGCCCACGGGACGGTAGCTCCTACGAGCAGTACTTC. Filled out from reference TRBV18 and TRBJ2-7, the complete variable domain reads NAGVMQNPRHLVRRRGQEARLRCSPMKGHSHVYWYRQLPEEGLKFMVYLQKENIIDESGMPKERFSAEFPKEGPSILRIQQVVRGDSAAYFCASPRDGSSYEQYFGPGTRLTVT.

The CDR3 here is CASGYGLAGEETQYF. The CDR3 DNA reads TGTGCTAGTGGTTACGGACTAGCGGGCGAGGAGACCCAGTACTTC. This chain connects TRBV12-5 to TRBJ2-5; 11 positions agree with TRBD2. The CDR3 covers 15 residues. With V trimmed by 4 bases and J by 5 bases, 6 bases remained unmatched. Per germline, CDR1 LGHNT and CDR2 FRNRAP.

This sequence joins TRBV11-2 and TRBJ2-2; TRBD1 or TRBD2 may be the D gene (5 bases each). CDR1 is SGHAT and CDR2 is FQNNGV in the germline V gene. CDR3 size: 18 residues. Trimming pared 1 base from V and 4 bases from J, leaving 19 bases between. The CDR3 bases are TGTGCCAGCAGCTTAGCGGGGCGAGAGCTTAGGGGCACCGGGGAGCTGTTTTTT. Its protein product is CASSLAGRELRGTGELFF.

The chain couples TRBV2 to TRBJ2-6; D not certain. The length of the CDR3 is 15 residues. Per the germline V gene, CDR1 is SNHLY and CDR2 is FYNNEI. V gave up 6 bases and J gave up 0 bases, with 9 bases separating them. CDR3: CASRGSSSGANVLTF. CDR3 DNA sequence: TGTGCCAGCAGGGGATCGAGCTCTGGGGCCAACGTCCTGACTTTC.

V and J are TRBV28 and TRBJ1-1; the D gene is possibly TRBD1 (5 bases). The ends were cut back, 3 bases at V and 3 bases at J, with 14 bases in the middle. CDR1 and CDR2 from the germline V gene are MDHEN and SYDVKM. CDR3 size: 15 residues. This chain's CDR3 is CASSFGAGRDTEAFF. The CDR3 nucleotides are TGTGCCAGCAGTTTTGGCGCAGGGAGGGACACTGAAGCTTTCTTT.

This chain joins TRBV2 and TRBJ2-7; tentative D call: TRBD2 (5 bases). CDR3 length equals 16 residues. V was cut by 1 base and J by 2 bases, with 15 bases left in between. Germline CDR1 is SNHLY and CDR2 is FYNNEI. In nucleotides, the CDR3 is TGTGCCAGCAGTGAAGGTGAACTAGTAGGCCCCTACGAGCAGTACTTC. This translates into CASSEGELVGPYEQYF.

The V and J genes are TRBV27 and TRBJ2-1; D may be TRBD2 (6 bases). CDR3 length equals 17 residues. Germline loops: CDR1 MNHEY, CDR2 SMNVEV (reference sequence). The V and J ends lost 0 bases and 1 base respectively, with 13 bases between them. CDR3 residues: CASSLSRRDRSYNEQFF. DNA for the CDR3: TGTGCCAGCAGTTTATCCCGGCGGGATCGGTCCTACAATGAGCAGTTCTTC.

The V call is TRBV27, the J call TRBJ2-2; D possibly matches TRBD1 or TRBD2 (5 bases each). With 3 bases removed from V and 3 bases from J, the gap between germline ends came to 11 bases. The germline gives CDR1 MNHEY, CDR2 SMNVEV (reference sequence). The CDR3 is made up of 15 amino acids. Written as DNA, the CDR3 is TGTGCCAGCAGTTTTTGGGGGTTCGACACCGGGGAGCTGTTTTTT. Amino acids: CASSFWGFDTGELFF.